These 20 T cell receptor beta chains were sequenced from one sample in a study of OX40 agonist ivuxolimab in advanced cancers. Method: immunoSEQ multiplex PCR; TCRdb's copy keeps in-frame clones and lacks some. Counted here are about 98,000 clones, 85% to 95% occurring once; the ten biggest clones make up around 0.28%. The sample in question was CD4+ or CD8+ T cells sorted from blood, obtained in a trial of the OX40 agonist ivuxolimab. All receptors derive from an adult with an advanced solid tumor such as melanoma, head and neck, liver or kidney cancer.

DNA for the CDR3: TGTGCCAGCAGGTCTCAGCGCTACGAGCAGTACTTC. Translating gives CASRSQRYEQYF. V is TRBV2 and J is TRBJ2-7; no reliable D call. V was cut by 6 bases and J by 3 bases, with 9 bases left in between. CDR3 length: 12 residues. Germline-derived CDR1 and CDR2 are SNHLY and FYNNEI.

Concerning this clone: Other DNA sequences of this sample code for an identical CDR3. This rearrangement joins TRBV6-5 to TRBJ2-3; D is ambiguous. Germline loops: CDR1 MNHEY, CDR2 SVGAGI. Trimming pared 0 bases from V and 5 bases from J, leaving 0 bases between. The CDR3 consists of 11 residues. CDR3 sequence reads: CASSYSDTQYF. Written as DNA, the CDR3 is TGTGCCAGCAGTTACTCAGATACGCAGTATTTT.

As DNA, the CDR3 is TGTGCCAGCAGTGAATCAGGGTTTGGGACGAACACTGAAGCTTTCTTT. Amino acid sequence: CASSESGFGTNTEAFF. The V gene is TRBV25-1, the J gene TRBJ1-1, with a possible D match to TRBD1 (5 bases). The CDR3 covers 16 residues. Between the trimmed V and J ends, which lost 1 base and 1 base, there was a span of 13 bases. The V gene's germline CDR1 is MGHDK and CDR2 SYGVNS.

V gene TRBV2 combines with J gene TRBJ2-5; D possibly matches TRBD1 or TRBD2 (5 bases each). Between the trimmed V and J ends, which lost 10 bases and 2 bases, there was a span of 11 bases. This CDR3 comprises 12 residues. Germline V gene data show CDR1 as SNHLY and CDR2 as FYNNEI. CDR3 region: CATGPHQETQYF. Here the CDR3 DNA reads TGTGCCACGGGGCCCCATCAAGAGACCCAGTACTTC.

V usage is TRBV6-5 and J usage is TRBJ1-1, with D hard to call. The germline CDR1 and CDR2 sequences are MNHEY and SVGAGI. Trimming took 0 bases from V and 5 from J, leaving 7 bases between them. This CDR3 has 13 residues. The CDR3 sequence: CASSYSRETEAFF. The DNA of the CDR3 is TGTGCCAGCAGTTACTCGAGAGAGACTGAAGCTTTCTTT.

The chain recombines TRBV30 with TRBJ2-1; 11 bases are a match to TRBD2. J was trimmed by 4 bases and V by 3 bases; bases with no gene match: 8. Germline V gene sequence: CDR1 GTSNPN, CDR2 SVGIG (reference sequence). The CDR3 runs 16 residues. The CDR3 is CAWSPWTSGLYNEQFF. The CDR3 DNA sequence: TGTGCCTGGAGCCCCTGGACTAGCGGGCTTTACAATGAGCAGTTCTTC.

V gene TRBV7-8 combines with J gene TRBJ2-3; TRBD2 matches 15 bases. The CDR3 has 15 amino acids. Germline CDR1 is SGHVS and CDR2 is FQNEAQ. The junction had 4 bases not matched to a gene; V was cut back by 3 bases and J by 9 bases. In DNA form, the CDR3 reads TGTGCCAGCAGCTTTGGACTAGCGGGAGGGGTGACGCAGTATTTT. Amino acid sequence: CASSFGLAGGVTQYF.

This clone has just a few counts. This chain links TRBV28 with TRBJ2-5, with 12 positions matching TRBD2. CDR1 MDHEN and CDR2 SYDVKM come from the germline V gene. This CDR3 comprises 15 residues. The J segment lost 2 bases and the V segment lost 7 bases, leaving 5 bases of the junction unmatched. The CDR3: CASTRLAGAQETQYF. CDR3 sequence (DNA): TGTGCCAGCACCCGACTAGCGGGGGCACAAGAGACCCAGTACTTC.

The genes are TRBV4-3 and TRBJ2-2, with D possibly matching TRBD2 (7 bases). CDR1 and CDR2 from the germline V gene are LGHNA and YSLEER. This CDR3 is built from 17 residues. The V end lost 2 bases, the J end lost 4 bases, and 17 bases lay between the germline ends. The CDR3 DNA is TGCGCCAGCAGCCAAATCTGGGGGGGGCGGAGCACCGGGGAGCTGTTTTTT. It specifies CASSQIWGGRSTGELFF.

The genes are TRBV6-5 and TRBJ1-5; the D gene is possibly TRBD1 (5 bases). Germline values: CDR1 MNHEY, CDR2 SVGAGI. The CDR3 has 15 amino acids. V was cut by 0 bases and J by 4 bases, with 10 bases left in between. CDR3 sequence: CASSYSGLHNQPQHF. The CDR3 DNA reads as TGTGCCAGCAGTTACTCGGGACTGCATAATCAGCCCCAGCATTTT.

This clone has just one count. This rearrangement joins TRBV5-5 to TRBJ1-2; 7 bases fit TRBD1. V shed 1 base, J shed 4 bases, and the junction held 4 bases outside the gene matches. Per germline, CDR1 SGHKS and CDR2 YYEKEE (reference sequence). The CDR3 is made up of 14 amino acids. The DNA of the CDR3 is TGTGCCAGCAGCTTGTACAGGGGTAGCTATGGCTACACCTTC. Translation gives CASSLYRGSYGYTF.

The genes are TRBV6-5 and TRBJ2-3; the match to TRBD1 covers 9 bases. CDR3 length equals 14 residues. The germline gives CDR1 MNHEY, CDR2 SVGAGI. V lost 6 bases to trimming and J lost 6 bases; unmatched junction nucleotides: 7. The CDR3 DNA reads as TGTGCCAGCAGAGAGGGGACAGGGCGGGATACGCAGTATTTT. It translates to CASREGTGRDTQYF.

This clone appeared a single time. The chain links TRBV28 to TRBJ1-5; 11 nucleotides align to TRBD1. Germline CDR1 reads MDHEN; CDR2 reads SYDVKM. The CDR3 is made up of 17 amino acids. Trimming took 4 bases from V and 3 from J; bases not matched to a gene: 8. The CDR3 loop is CASSSGTGGLANQPQHF. As DNA, the CDR3 is TGTGCCAGCAGTTCCGGGACAGGGGGTTTAGCCAATCAGCCCCAGCATTTT.

This CDR3 reads CASSPTGWWFRGYTF. DNA of the CDR3: TGTGCCAGTAGCCCAACAGGGTGGTGGTTTCGCGGCTACACCTTC. This chain uses TRBV19 with TRBJ1-2, with a tentative D call TRBD1 (6 bases). The germline V gene has CDR1 LNHDA and CDR2 SQIVND (reference sequence). Trimming shortened V by 6 bases and J by 8 bases, and 22 bases separated the two germline ends. This CDR3 is 15 amino acids long.

This rearrangement joins TRBV11-3 to TRBJ1-1; no clear D gene. The CDR3 length is 15 residues. The germline CDR1 and CDR2 sequences are SGHNT and YENEEA. Trimming cost V 5 bases and J 4 bases, with 17 bases left between them. CDR3 sequence (DNA): TGTGCCAGCAGCCCTCAAAGGATCCGGAGCACTGAAGCTTTCTTT. Protein product: CASSPQRIRSTEAFF. The variable domain in full, completed from reference TRBV11-3 and TRBJ1-1, reads EAGVVQSPRYKIIEKKQPVAFWCNPISGHNTLYWYLQNLGQGPELLIRYENEEAVDDSQLPKDRFSAERLKGVDSTLKIQPAELGDSAVYLCASSPQRIRSTEAFFGQGTRLTVV.

This chain links TRBV15 with TRBJ1-3; maybe TRBD1 (5 bases). V lost 5 bases to trimming and J lost 4 bases, with 15 bases between them. The germline CDR1 and CDR2 sequences are LNHNV and YYDKDF (reference sequence). The CDR3 has 15 residues. This chain's CDR3 is CATSGGTLSGNTIYF. The DNA of the CDR3 is TGTGCCACCAGCGGGGGGACCCTTTCAGGAAACACCATATATTTT. Filled out from reference TRBV15 and TRBJ1-3, the complete variable domain reads DAMVIQNPRYQVTQFGKPVTLSCSQTLNHNVMYWYQQKSSQAPKLLFHYYDKDFNNEADTPDNFQSRRPNTSFCFLDIRSPGLGDTAMYLCATSGGTLSGNTIYFGEGSWLTVV.

V usage is TRBV28 and J usage is TRBJ2-5, with 7 bases fitting TRBD2. V lost 1 base, J lost 1 base, and 6 bases stayed unmatched. This CDR3 is 16 amino acids long. Per germline, CDR1 MDHEN and CDR2 SYDVKM. CDR3 in DNA: TGTGCCAGCAGTTTATCCCCAGGGAGGGGCCAAGAGACCCAGTACTTC. Translated, it gives CASSLSPGRGQETQYF.

The count of this clone is one. The J gene is TRBJ1-5, the V gene TRBV7-8; 7 bases align to TRBD1. Trimming cost V 2 bases and J 0 bases; bases outside gene matches: 7. CDR1 is SGHVS, CDR2 FQNEAQ, per germline. The CDR3 is made up of 17 amino acids. CDR3 DNA: TGTGCCAGCAGCTTAAACGCAGGGGGATATAGCAATCAGCCCCAGCATTTT. Translating gives CASSLNAGGYSNQPQHF.

This rearrangement joins TRBV4-3 to TRBJ1-6; D call uncertain. The CDR3 has 13 residues. Between the trimmed V and J ends, which lost 0 bases and 14 bases, there was a span of 11 bases. Germline CDR1 LGHNA, CDR2 YSLEER. In DNA form, the CDR3 reads TGCGCCAGCAGCCAAGAAATGGGAGTGGCCCTCCACTTT. This codes for CASSQEMGVALHF.

The rearrangement joins TRBV19 to TRBJ2-3, with D possibly being TRBD1 or TRBD2 (6 bases each). Trimming removed 2 bases from V and 4 bases from J, with 13 bases in between. Germline V gene sequence: CDR1 LNHDA, CDR2 SQIVND (reference sequence). This CDR3 has 15 residues. The CDR3 nucleotides are TGTGCCAGTAGTATATGGGTCGGGGGCGCAGATACGCAGTATTTT. This codes for CASSIWVGGADTQYF.